This T cell receptor (beta chain) is from a study of shared clonotypes between healthy human individuals (dated by TCRdb to the early 2020s). Concerning the study at large: A few men and a couple of women, aged 18 to 49 years, made up the cohort. For each donor, CD4 naive and CD4 memory were each run on three plates, CD8 naive on two plates, and CD8 memory on one plate. To estimate repertoire size and how much clonotype sharing occurs between individuals, the study deeply sequenced the blood TCR repertoires of roughly 5 healthy adults. To increase sequencing depth and limit assay-specific biases, TCR repertoire library preparation and sequencing were carried out by different laboratories using diverse techniques. Per donor, leukapheresis produced somewhere between about 0.85 and 9.5 billion PBMCs.

What the research found in general, with its limitations: Because the study included a small number of donors, the genetic and exposure-history diversity represented was limited. Incomplete sequencing was indicated by rarefaction of sorted-subset datasets, despite the large sequencing depth. Based on pairwise subsampling, the degree of clonotype sharing among donors was expected to be affected by sequencing depth. Larger estimated clonotype richness was generally found for naive subsets than for memory subsets. Higher generation probabilities were observed for clonotypes shared by all four sorted-subset donors than for non-shared clonotypes. When a handful of donors were compared, the shared fraction of clonotypes was about 5% for naive CD4, 3.5% to 4% for naive CD8, about 2.4% for memory CD4, and 0.4% for memory CD8. Sampling was limited to blood, and TCR repertoires in tissue likely differ from TCR repertoires in blood.

As regards this clone: What this receptor recognizes is not known. Base qualities are not provided; no much larger clone lies one nucleotide away.

Using the deep immunoSEQ assay, TCR CDR3 regions were amplified from genomic DNA by multiplex PCR. Genomic DNA extracted from each cell subset was distributed evenly over all wells of several immunoSEQ 96-well plates, and each plate served as one replicate. Each replicate PCR for sorted subsets received about 180 ng genomic DNA, equal to 30,000 or so T cell genomes. The purified libraries were quantified using a Qubit 3.0 fluorometer, sized with a Bioanalyzer 2100, and then quantified again using the KAPA Library Quantification kit. Every immunoSEQ 96-well plate was sequenced on a dedicated single-read 150-cycle Illumina NextSeq 550 flow cell. Processing in the source paper ran as follows. The immunoSEQ output contained only junctional sequences without quality scores, so filtering could not match that applied to full-length reads. Sequences were annotated with PyIR, a Python wrapper for IgBLAST v1.9, and V/J genes and CDR3 were assigned using IMGT germline references. Reads with weak V/J assignments (E-value above 1e-6), missing CDR3, stop codons, out-of-frame junctions, or ambiguous translated residues were removed. V3J clonotypes were defined as sequences sharing an identical inferred V gene, J gene, and CDR3 amino acid sequence. The percentage overlap between two repertoires was calculated by dividing the number of shared unique clonotypes by the size of the smaller repertoire. Repertoire richness was assessed with RTK rarefaction, the Chao1 estimator, and Recon v2.1 estimates of unobserved clonotypes. Generation probabilities were computed with OLGA for all TCRbeta clonotypes obtained by the gDNA method from a few donors. TCRdb stores this immuneACCESS table with in-frame sequences only. Part of the clones is absent; in the studies checked, under half of the shortfall reflects unresolved V genes, and no reason is known for the rest. V and J calls and clone size are those listed in that table; D and trimming were worked out from the DNA. The sample table contains about 2.2 million clones; only one count was recorded for about 93% of them. The top ten clones comprise over 1.5% of the sample.

CDR1 and CDR2, looked up from the germline V gene, are WSHSY and SAAADI. The CDR3 spans 16 residues, from the cysteine through the phenylalanine. Just the 48-base CDR3 DNA is kept, in frame starting at base 1. The germline V and J ends show losses of 5 bases and 0 bases respectively, and no gene match explains 8 bases of the junction. CD8 naive samples consisted of CD45RO-negative cells that were positively selected for CCR7, yielding a CD45RA+CCR7+ population without TemRA cells. The donors were healthy, HIV-negative adults with no recently reported acute infections or vaccinations. All donors were Caucasian adults living in Nashville, Tennessee, USA. After blood collection by leukapheresis, PBMCs were isolated using Ficoll-Histopaque density gradient centrifugation and then cryopreserved in the vapor phase of liquid nitrogen. Purity and quantity of every magnetically sorted T cell population were checked by analytical flow cytometry. Genomic DNA was isolated from every sorted fraction and measured by UV absorbance on a Nanodrop 2000c.

The rearranged chain carries TRBV10-2 and TRBJ2-3; the central 7 bases match TRBD2. Sequenced input: naive CD8+ T cells from PBMCs. The sample's cell subset or site label is to be understood as: CD45RA+CCR7+. The receptor was isolated from a man younger than 35 in good health. Some clones in this sample may be carry-over from other donors' samples. The DNA reads as follows: TGCGCCAGCAGTCCTGGGGCTAGCGGTAGCACAGATACGCAGTATTTT. It is translated as CASSPGASGSTDTQYF.